This T cell receptor (beta chain) is drawn from a study of cytomegalovirus exposure and HLA in healthy donors. Study in general: From donors who were HLA-typed, an early data release held 80 million or so unique TCRs.

Overall study results and limits: In most subjects, TCR beta sequences reportedly gave accurate predictions of HLA-A and HLA-B alleles.

At sampling all donors were nominally healthy, likely with unrecorded immune exposures. In its sample, this clone was seen once. Its antigen is undetermined. The CDR3 is made up of 16 amino acids. Germline CDR1 is SEHNR and CDR2 is FQNEAQ (reference sequence). V lost 1 base and J lost 4, with 17 bases in between. In the PCR, 60 Vbeta and 13 Jbeta primers were used. Clones were read by immunoSEQ multiplex PCR, and TCRdb kept only the in-frame ones, dropping some. The sample holds under 150,000 clones, about 77% seen once. Material: PBMCs. This rearrangement joins TRBV7-9 to TRBJ2-7; a possible D gene is TRBD1 (7 bases). This sequence originates from a woman in her twenties or thirties in good health and CMV-seropositive. CDR3 in DNA: TGTGCCAGCAGCTTAGAGGGCGGGAACAGGGGATACGAGCAGTACTTC. Amino acid sequence: CASSLEGGNRGYEQYF.